This is a list of T cell receptor beta chains from one sample in a study of blood T cell repertoires in COVID-19. TCRdb's table, derived via immunoSEQ multiplex PCR, lists solely in-frame clones and lacks some. The table includes under 95,000 clones, roughly 88% detected once. Sequenced: peripheral blood. The receptors were sampled from an elderly woman with active or convalescent COVID-19. Both conserved end residues are part of each CDR3. A D gene is named only where the DNA matches it firmly. A row's size may be missing; if present it is once, few, many or a size class.

>.|16|TRBJ1-3|TRBV28|TRBD1
TGTGCCAGCAGTCCCCGACAGGGGTTTACTGGAAACACCATATATTTT
CASSPRQGFTGNTIYF
>.|12|TRBJ1-2|TRBV11-3|.
TGTGCCAGCAGCTCCCCGTCTCTTGGCTACACCTTC
CASSSPSLGYTF
>few|14|TRBJ1-5|TRBV7-8|.
TGTGCCAGCAGCCACATAGAGGCTCTTCAGCCCCAGCATTTT
CASSHIEALQPQHF
>.|16|TRBJ2-5|TRBV7-9|TRBD1
TGTGCCAGCAGCGCCAACCGATGGACAGGTCAAGAGACCCAGTACTTC
CASSANRWTGQETQYF
>.|14|TRBJ2-7|TRBV5-8|.
TGTGCCAGCAGCTTGGTGGGCGCAGGGTACGAGCAGTACTTC
CASSLVGAGYEQYF
>.|14|TRBJ1-6|TRBV7-8|TRBD1
TGTGCCAGCAGCCCGGGACAGCGGGATTCACCCCTCCACTTT
CASSPGQRDSPLHF
>.|15|TRBJ2-1|TRBV6-4|TRBD2
TGTGCCAGCAGTCTAGCGGGAGGGGCATACAATGAGCAGTTCTTC
CASSLAGGAYNEQFF
>.|13|TRBJ1-1|TRBV29-1|.
TGCAGCGTTGACCGGGGAGGTGGTACTGAAGCTTTCTTT
CSVDRGGGTEAFF
>.|14|TRBJ2-2|TRBV6-4|TRBD1
TGTGCCAGCAGAAGGGACAGGGTAACCGGGGAGCTGTTTTTT
CASRRDRVTGELFF
>.|15|TRBJ1-1|TRBV10-1|.
TGCGCCAGCAGTGAGACTAGGGCCGTGAACACTGAAGCTTTCTTT
CASSETRAVNTEAFF
>.|14|TRBJ1-1|TRBV19|TRBD1
TGTGCCAGTAGAACGGGACAGGAGAACACTGAAGCTTTCTTT
CASRTGQENTEAFF
>.|13|TRBJ2-5|TRBV19|.
TGTGCCAGTAGGTCGAGGGCTGGGGAGACCCAGTACTTC
CASRSRAGETQYF
>once|15|TRBJ1-1|TRBV3-1/TRBV3-2|.
TGTGCCAGCAGCCGACAGACGGAAGGGAACACTGAAGCTTTCTTT
CASSRQTEGNTEAFF
>once|16|TRBJ2-1|TRBV6-1|.
TGTGCCAGCAGTGAAAAATTATCGGGGAGGTACAATGAGCAGTTCTTC
CASSEKLSGRYNEQFF
>.|17|TRBJ2-1|TRBV4-1|.
TGCGCCAGCAGCATAGGGGGAGCCGGCACGGTCGGGAATGAGCAGTTCTTC
CASSIGGAGTVGNEQFF
>.|14|TRBJ2-5|TRBV29-1|TRBD2
TGCAGCGTTGAATTGGCGGGAGGAACGGAGACCCAGTACTTC
CSVELAGGTETQYF
>.|16|TRBJ1-3|TRBV7-2|TRBD1
TGTGCCAGCAGCTCCTACTTAGGACAGGGTGGAAACACCATATATTTT
CASSSYLGQGGNTIYF
>few|15|TRBJ1-6|TRBV9|TRBD1
TGTGCCAGCAGCGGGCCCGGGACAGATAATTCACCCCTCCACTTT
CASSGPGTDNSPLHF
>.|14|TRBJ2-1|TRBV6-5|.
TGTGCCAGCAGTTACTCCCTAGCTATCCAAGAGCAGTTCTTC
CASSYSLAIQEQFF
>.|17|TRBJ2-5|TRBV7-9|TRBD1
TGTGCCAGCAGCTTAGGGACAGGGGGCCCCCCGCAAGAGACCCAGTACTTC
CASSLGTGGPPQETQYF
>once|15|TRBJ2-7|TRBV18|TRBD2
TGTGCCAGCTCACCCCTAGCGGGGGGGAGCTACGAGCAGTACTTC
CASSPLAGGSYEQYF
>.|14|TRBJ1-1|TRBV7-2|.
TGTGCCAGCAGCCAGACCCTCCAGGGTGAGGAAGCTTTCTTT
CASSQTLQGEEAFF
>.|17|TRBJ2-5|TRBV7-9|TRBD2
TGTGCCAGCAGCTACCGGACTAGCGGGGGGATCGCGGAGACCCAGTACTTC
CASSYRTSGGIAETQYF
>once|17|TRBJ1-2|TRBV19|.
TGTGCCAGTAGAGAATCGAGCGGCAGCCAAAACCCCTATGGCTACACCTTC
CASRESSGSQNPYGYTF
>.|13|TRBJ2-5|TRBV28|.
TGTGCCAGCATTTCGGGGACAAGAGAGACCCAGTACTTC
CASISGTRETQYF
>.|13|TRBJ2-1|TRBV2|.
TGTGCCAGCACGGGGGAAGAATCCAATGAGCAGTTCTTC
CASTGEESNEQFF
>once|14|TRBJ1-4|TRBV19|.
TGTGCCAGCTCCCCAGGGGCGCCTAATGAAAAACTGTTTTTT
CASSPGAPNEKLFF
>once|15|TRBJ2-1|TRBV28|TRBD1
TGTGCCAGCAGGAGCCGGGACAGGGGAAACAATGAGCAGTTCTTC
CASRSRDRGNNEQFF
>.|15|TRBJ2-1|TRBV5-1|.
TGCGCCAGCAGCCCCAACTTAGGGGTTGGGAATGAGCAGTTCTTC
CASSPNLGVGNEQFF
>.|13|TRBJ1-5|TRBV18|.
TGTGCCAGCTCCCAGGGCGACGACCAGCCCCAGCATTTT
CASSQGDDQPQHF
>.|18|TRBJ1-1|TRBV19|TRBD1
TGTGCCAGTAGTCGCCCCTCGGGCAGGGGGGACATGAACACTGAAGCTTTCTTT
CASSRPSGRGDMNTEAFF
>.|15|TRBJ2-4|TRBV24-1|.
TGTGCCACCAGCCCATCCCAGGGGGCCAAAAACATTCAGTACTTC
CATSPSQGAKNIQYF
>.|13|TRBJ2-7|TRBV29-1|TRBD1
TGCAGCGTTAACCGACAGGGGCTGGGTGAGCAGTACTTC
CSVNRQGLGEQYF
>.|17|TRBJ2-1|TRBV11-2|TRBD1
TGTGCCAGCAGCTTCCTAACGCCGGGACAGGGATACAATGAGCAGTTCTTC
CASSFLTPGQGYNEQFF
>once|17|TRBJ2-3|TRBV5-6|.
TGTGCCAGCAGCTTGGGAACTACCAGGGGCCGCTTCGATACGCAGTATTTT
CASSLGTTRGRFDTQYF
>.|14|TRBJ2-7|TRBV29-1|TRBD1
TGCAGCGTTGGTATCGGGACAGCCCCCTACGAGCAGTACTTC
CSVGIGTAPYEQYF
>.|17|TRBJ2-3|TRBV10-2|TRBD2
TGCGCCAGCAGTACTAGCGGGAGGGGGTATTACACAGATACGCAGTATTTT
CASSTSGRGYYTDTQYF
>.|13|TRBJ1-1|TRBV12-3/TRBV12-4|.
TGTGCCAGCAGTATTGACAGTGACACTGAAGCTTTCTTT
CASSIDSDTEAFF
>.|12|TRBJ1-1|TRBV10-1|.
TGCGCCAGCCTGTCGGGGGGGACTGAAGCTTTCTTT
CASLSGGTEAFF
>.|18|TRBJ2-7|TRBV29-1|TRBD2
TGCAGCGAAAGAGATGCACGAAACGAGCGGGAGCTCCGCCACGAGCAGTACTTC
CSERDARNERELRHEQYF
>once|15|TRBJ2-1|TRBV4-1|.
TGCGCCAGCAGCCAAGATAGGGGAATCCAAGATGAGCAGTTCTTC
CASSQDRGIQDEQFF
>.|15|TRBJ2-2|TRBV7-9|TRBD2
TGTGCCAGCAGCTTAGACGGGAGGGCCTCCGGGGAGCTGTTTTTT
CASSLDGRASGELFF
>.|17|TRBJ1-2|TRBV5-1|TRBD1
TGCGCCAGCAGCACAGGAGGCGGGACAGGGGACAACTATGGCTACACCTTC
CASSTGGGTGDNYGYTF
>.|16|TRBJ2-1|TRBV18|TRBD2
TGTGCCAGCTCACCACGGGTTCCGGGAGGGTCCAATGAGCAGTTCTTC
CASSPRVPGGSNEQFF
>.|18|TRBJ2-3|TRBV4-1|TRBD2
TGCGCCAGCAGCCAAGATCAAGGACTAGCGGGAGCTACAGATACGCAGTATTTT
CASSQDQGLAGATDTQYF
>.|11|TRBJ2-7|TRBV5-4|.
TGTGCCAGCAGCTTGGACGGCGAGCAGTACTTC
CASSLDGEQYF
>.|14|TRBJ1-5|TRBV2|.
TGTGCCAGCACCTACGGGAAAGCCAATCAGCCCCAGCATTTT
CASTYGKANQPQHF